A selection of T cell receptor beta chains follows, all from one sample in a study of blood T cell repertoires in COVID-19. Sequencing was performed with immunoSEQ multiplex PCR; in TCRdb, only in-frame clones are kept and a portion is missing. There are about 34,000 clones in the sample; over 60% occur only once, and 16% lies in the top ten. Input material: peripheral blood. Source of these receptors: a human donor in a cohort sampled during active COVID-19. The CDR3 runs from the conserved cysteine through the conserved F or W. A D gene is named only where the DNA matches it firmly. Clone size is stated in some rows and not others, as once, few, many or a class when expanded.

cdr3_length | d_call | j_call | v_call | clone_size | cdr3_nt | cdr3_aa
17 | - | TRBJ1-2 | TRBV7-2 | - | TGTGCCAGCAGCTTAGCGCGTCAGGGGCAAGTAGTTTACGGCTACACCTTC | CASSLARQGQVVYGYTF
14 | - | TRBJ2-2 | TRBV6-5 | - | TGTGCCAGCAGCCGGGACTTTCACACCGGGGAGCTGTTTTTT | CASSRDFHTGELFF
19 | TRBD2 | TRBJ2-1 | TRBV28 | - | TGTGCCAGTACCCCCGGACTAGCGGGAGGGGGGAGGTCCTACAATGAGCAGTTCTTC | CASTPGLAGGGRSYNEQFF
16 | TRBD2 | TRBJ2-1 | TRBV3-1/TRBV3-2 | - | TGTGCCAGCAGCCAAGATCGGGACTACTCCTACAATGAGCAGTTCTTC | CASSQDRDYSYNEQFF
17 | TRBD1 | TRBJ1-6 | TRBV5-5 | - | TGTGCCAGCAGCTTGATGACCGGGACAGGGGCAGGTTCACCCCTCCACTTT | CASSLMTGTGAGSPLHF
15 | TRBD1 | TRBJ1-1 | TRBV5-4 | - | TGTGCCAGCAGCCCCCGACAGGGGGAACTCACTGAAGCTTTCTTT | CASSPRQGELTEAFF
13 | - | TRBJ1-2 | TRBV30 | - | TGTGCCTGGGAACCCACAGGGCCCTATGGCTACACCTTC | CAWEPTGPYGYTF
15 | - | TRBJ1-5 | TRBV19 | - | TGTGCCAGTACCCCGGGGGGGGCTAGCAATCAGCCCCAGCATTTT | CASTPGGASNQPQHF
14 | TRBD1 | TRBJ2-2 | TRBV10-3 | few | TGTGCCGCCTGGACAGGAGCGAACACCGGGGAGCTGTTTTTT | CAAWTGANTGELFF
16 | - | TRBJ1-6 | TRBV9 | few | TGTGCCAGCAGCCAAACACCTCTCCTTCGGGATTCACCCCTCCACTTT | CASSQTPLLRDSPLHF
15 | - | TRBJ2-3 | TRBV4-3 | - | TGCGCCAGCAGCTACTCCTCCACAGGGACAGATACGCAGTATTTT | CASSYSSTGTDTQYF
15 | TRBD2 | TRBJ2-5 | TRBV5-4 | - | TGTGCCAGCAGCCCGCACGGACTAGCTCAAGAGACCCAGTACTTC | CASSPHGLAQETQYF
16 | TRBD1 | TRBJ1-2 | TRBV5-6 | - | TGTGCCAGCAGCTTGCGTACAGGGGGTCGGAACTATGGCTACACCTTC | CASSLRTGGRNYGYTF
15 | - | TRBJ2-2 | TRBV5-1 | - | TGCGCCAGCAGCTTGAAAACAAGTAACACCGGGGAGCTGTTTTTT | CASSLKTSNTGELFF
19 | - | TRBJ2-6 | TRBV19 | - | TGTGCCAGTAGTATCGGTCTCAACGGACACCTCTCTGGGGCCAACGTCCTGACTTTC | CASSIGLNGHLSGANVLTF
13 | - | TRBJ2-7 | TRBV5-1 | - | TGCGCCAGCAGTGCTGGCGAGGACTACGAGCAGTACTTC | CASSAGEDYEQYF
17 | - | TRBJ2-7 | TRBV21-1 | - | TGTGCCAGCAGCAATCCCAGAGGCCTCACTACTACCTACGAGCAGTACTTC | CASSNPRGLTTTYEQYF
15 | TRBD2 | TRBJ2-5 | TRBV13 | - | TGTGCCAGCAGCCTCAGGACTAGCGGACAAGAGACCCAGTACTTC | CASSLRTSGQETQYF
11 | - | TRBJ1-1 | TRBV10-3 | - | TGTGCCATCAGAGGGGCGACTGAAGCTTTCTTT | CAIRGATEAFF
14 | TRBD1 | TRBJ2-7 | TRBV2 | - | TGTGCCAGCAGTTTGGGACAGCTCTCCTACGAGCAGTACTTC | CASSLGQLSYEQYF
14 | - | TRBJ1-5 | TRBV19 | - | TGTGCCAGTAGATTCGGACACCACAATCAGCCCCAGCATTTT | CASRFGHHNQPQHF
15 | - | TRBJ2-2 | TRBV7-2 | - | TGTGCCAGCAGCTTACAGGGGGGGAACACCGGGGAGCTGTTTTTT | CASSLQGGNTGELFF
15 | - | TRBJ2-2 | TRBV9 | - | TGTGCCAGCAGCGTAGGGCCCATCTTTACCGGGGAGCTGTTTTTT | CASSVGPIFTGELFF
15 | TRBD1 | TRBJ1-1 | TRBV7-3 | - | TGTGCCAGCAGCTTGGGGACAGGGGGCCGGACTGAAGCTTTCTTT | CASSLGTGGRTEAFF
16 | TRBD2 | TRBJ2-1 | TRBV28 | - | TGTGCCAGCCGAAGGATAGCGGGAGAGGTTTACAATGAGCAGTTCTTC | CASRRIAGEVYNEQFF
18 | TRBD2 | TRBJ2-2 | TRBV7-2 | few | TGTGCCAGCAGCTTAACAGGACTAGCGGGGCTTAACACCGGGGAGCTGTTTTTT | CASSLTGLAGLNTGELFF
14 | TRBD1 | TRBJ1-6 | TRBV15 | few | TGTGCCACCAGAGACAGACAGGGCGGTTCACCCCTCCACTTT | CATRDRQGGSPLHF
14 | - | TRBJ2-5 | TRBV2 | - | TGTGCCAGCAGGGCTAGGGGAACACAAGAGACCCAGTACTTC | CASRARGTQETQYF
12 | - | TRBJ1-2 | TRBV27 | - | TGTGCCATCCGAGGGGGGGGAAGTGGCTACACCTTC | CAIRGGGSGYTF
17 | TRBD2 | TRBJ2-1 | TRBV28 | - | TGTGCCAGCAGTACCACCAAGCTCGGACTAGCGATGAATGAGCAGTTCTTC | CASSTTKLGLAMNEQFF
16 | - | TRBJ2-5 | TRBV11-3 | - | TGTGCCAGCAGCTTAGGGCAGGGAAGAGGTCGGGAGACCCAGTACTTC | CASSLGQGRGRETQYF
16 | TRBD2 | TRBJ2-1 | TRBV5-1 | - | TGCGCCAGCAGCGGCCTAGCGGGGGGTCACTACAATGAGCAGTTCTTC | CASSGLAGGHYNEQFF
17 | TRBD2 | TRBJ2-3 | TRBV9 | - | TGTGCCAGCAGCGTAGAACTATGGCTAGCGGATTCCGGAGAGCAGTATTTT | CASSVELWLADSGEQYF
21 | TRBD2 | TRBJ2-1 | TRBV4-1 | few | TGCGCCAGCAGCCAAGAGCGTCGGACGGGGCCTAGCGGGCGCTCCTACAATGAGCAGTTCTTC | CASSQERRTGPSGRSYNEQFF
13 | - | TRBJ1-5 | TRBV6-5 | - | TGTGCCAGCAGTTACTCTGCTAGCGAGCCCCAGCATTTT | CASSYSASEPQHF
15 | - | TRBJ1-4 | TRBV5-5 | few | TGTGCCAGCAGCTTGGAGGACAGAGCTAATGAAAAACTGTTTTTT | CASSLEDRANEKLFF
15 | - | TRBJ2-3 | TRBV5-4 | few | TGTGCCAGCGCCCTCAGCGGTACACAAACAGATACGCAGTATTTT | CASALSGTQTDTQYF
14 | - | TRBJ1-1 | TRBV6-1 | few | TGTGCCAGCAGTGAATATGGAGGGAGTATTGAAGCTTTCTTT | CASSEYGGSIEAFF
15 | - | TRBJ2-7 | TRBV21-1 | - | TGTGCCAGCCGACTCTCCGGGACAGGAAAATACGAGCAGTACTTC | CASRLSGTGKYEQYF
15 | TRBD2 | TRBJ2-7 | TRBV7-2 | - | TGTGCCAGCAGCTTATTAGCGGGAGATCCTGCCGAGCAGTACTTC | CASSLLAGDPAEQYF
15 | - | TRBJ2-5 | TRBV9 | once | TGTGCCAGCAGCGTTTACGGGGGAGCGCAGGAGACCCAGTACTTC | CASSVYGGAQETQYF
15 | - | TRBJ1-1 | TRBV10-2 | once | TGCGCCAGCAGTGAGTTACGGACAGTGAACACTGAAGCTTTCTTT | CASSELRTVNTEAFF